A selection of T cell receptor beta chains follows, all from one sample in a study of graft-versus-host responses after intestinal transplantation. The protocol was immunoSEQ multiplex PCR, while the TCRdb copy is restricted to in-frame clones and leaves out a portion. The sample has about 81,000 clones; about 89% are singletons. For these receptors, no antigen is known. The specimen was unstimulated CD4+ T cells sorted from spleen or lymph node cells, collected before intestinal transplant. The receptors shown here come from a human donor who received an intestinal transplant. Both conserved end residues are part of each CDR3. A D gene is named only where the DNA matches it firmly. Expanded clones are given a class, and other clones once, few, many or no size at all.

TRBV5-5	NA	TRBJ2-1	TRBD1	CASSLWDRVNEQFF	TGTGCCAGCAGCTTGTGGGACAGGGTAAATGAGCAGTTCTTC
TRBV5-1	NA	TRBJ2-1	NA	CASSPRDTYNEQFF	TGCGCCAGCAGCCCCCGGGACACATACAATGAGCAGTTCTTC
TRBV5-6	NA	TRBJ2-7	NA	CASSLALSGEQYF	TGTGCCAGCAGCTTGGCCCTGAGCGGCGAGCAGTACTTC
TRBV5-1	NA	TRBJ1-2	TRBD1	CASSVGTGQVSTF	TGCGCCAGCAGCGTCGGGACAGGGCAAGTGAGCACCTTC
TRBV10-3	NA	TRBJ2-6	TRBD1	CAISDLDRGRGSGANVLTF	TGTGCCATCAGTGACTTGGACAGGGGGCGCGGGTCTGGGGCCAACGTCCTGACTTTC
TRBV7-8	NA	TRBJ1-5	NA	CASSPAANALGNQPQHF	TGTGCCAGCAGTCCCGCGGCCAACGCTCTGGGCAATCAGCCCCAGCATTTT
TRBV10-3	NA	TRBJ1-6	TRBD1	CAISESAYRGNSPLHF	TGTGCCATCAGTGAGTCGGCCTACAGGGGGAATTCACCCCTCCACTTT
TRBV27	NA	TRBJ2-7	NA	CASSSRDGPSYEQYF	TGTGCCAGCAGTTCGCGGGACGGACCCTCCTACGAGCAGTACTTC
TRBV28	NA	TRBJ2-1	NA	CASIPAGPLTSEQFF	TGTGCCAGCATCCCAGCGGGCCCTCTCACATCTGAGCAGTTCTTC
TRBV5-1	few	TRBJ1-5	NA	CASSLDFRGDQPQHF	TGCGCCAGCAGCTTGGACTTCCGGGGAGATCAGCCCCAGCATTTT
TRBV6-1	NA	TRBJ2-2	TRBD2	CASSAGLAGAGELFF	TGTGCCAGCAGCGCGGGACTAGCGGGAGCCGGGGAGCTGTTTTTT
TRBV6-5	NA	TRBJ2-1	TRBD2	CASLGASGPNNEQFF	TGTGCCAGCCTCGGGGCTAGCGGGCCGAACAATGAGCAGTTCTTC
TRBV7-9	NA	TRBJ1-4	NA	CASSLGTPRIHNEKLFF	TGTGCCAGCAGCTTAGGGACACCTAGGATTCATAATGAAAAACTGTTTTTT
TRBV2	NA	TRBJ1-6	NA	CASSERDNSPLHF	TGTGCCAGCAGTGAGCGGGATAATTCACCCCTCCACTTT
TRBV11-3	NA	TRBJ2-2	NA	CASSSRGGGARTGELFF	TGTGCCAGCAGCTCCAGAGGAGGGGGGGCTCGAACCGGGGAGCTGTTTTTT
TRBV6-1	NA	TRBJ2-7	NA	CASTTSNEQYF	TGTGCCAGCACAACTAGTAACGAGCAGTACTTC
TRBV6-1	NA	TRBJ1-2	NA	CASSEAGARGDGYTF	TGTGCCAGCAGTGAAGCAGGGGCCCGGGGGGATGGCTACACCTTC
TRBV5-1	NA	TRBJ1-2	TRBD1	CASSLAGGYGYTF	TGCGCCAGCAGCTTGGCAGGGGGCTATGGCTACACCTTC
TRBV6-1	few	TRBJ1-5	NA	CASSEGTFSNQPQHF	TGTGCCAGCAGTGAAGGGACTTTTAGCAATCAGCCCCAGCATTTT
TRBV5-1	NA	TRBJ2-1	TRBD1	CASSLDRGSYNEQFF	TGCGCCAGCAGCTTGGACAGGGGATCCTACAATGAGCAGTTCTTC
TRBV5-4	NA	TRBJ1-2	TRBD1	CASSARDRGLPYGYTF	TGTGCCAGCAGCGCCCGGGACAGGGGGCTGCCCTATGGCTACACCTTC
TRBV5-6	NA	TRBJ1-2	TRBD1	CASSLEGQPYYGYTF	TGTGCCAGCAGCTTGGAGGGACAGCCCTACTATGGCTACACCTTC
TRBV5-1	NA	TRBJ2-4	NA	CASSQGLAKNIQYF	TGCGCCAGCAGTCAGGGACTAGCCAAAAACATTCAGTACTTC
TRBV5-6	NA	TRBJ2-2	NA	CASSLVLGGRTGELFF	TGTGCCAGCAGCTTGGTGTTGGGGGGTCGCACCGGGGAGCTGTTTTTT
TRBV30	NA	TRBJ1-6	NA	CAWARVISPLHF	TGTGCCTGGGCCCGGGTGATTTCACCCCTCCACTTT
TRBV28	NA	TRBJ1-1	TRBD1	CASSGGQGGEAFF	TGTGCCAGCAGTGGGGGACAGGGGGGAGAAGCTTTCTTT
TRBV5-1	NA	TRBJ2-1	NA	CASSLELDRRRNEQFF	TGCGCCAGCAGCTTGGAACTGGACAGAAGGCGCAATGAGCAGTTCTTC
TRBV7-8	NA	TRBJ2-7	TRBD1	CASSPRDPGQGAPEQYF	TGTGCCAGCAGCCCACGAGACCCGGGACAGGGGGCGCCTGAGCAGTACTTC
TRBV4-2	NA	TRBJ2-3	NA	CASSQDQDTQYF	TGTGCCAGCAGCCAAGATCAAGATACGCAGTATTTT
TRBV7-2	once	TRBJ2-7	TRBD1	CASSLRTGASYEQYF	TGTGCCAGCAGCTTAAGGACAGGGGCGTCCTACGAGCAGTACTTC
TRBV6-6	NA	TRBJ2-5	NA	CASSYSGLRETQYF	TGTGCCAGCAGTTACTCGGGGCTTCGAGAGACCCAGTACTTC
TRBV2	NA	TRBJ2-5	TRBD2	CASRWLAGYQETQYF	TGTGCCAGCCGTTGGCTAGCGGGGTACCAAGAGACCCAGTACTTC
TRBV5-1	NA	TRBJ2-6	NA	CASSRGATGANVLTF	TGCGCCAGCAGCCGGGGGGCCACTGGGGCCAACGTCCTGACTTTC
TRBV5-1	NA	TRBJ1-1	TRBD1	CASSSGQGAPEAFF	TGCGCCAGCAGCTCCGGACAGGGGGCACCAGAAGCTTTCTTT
TRBV28	NA	TRBJ2-7	NA	CASSSPYSLSEQYF	TGTGCCAGCAGTTCCCCGTACTCCCTCTCCGAGCAGTACTTC
TRBV5-4	NA	TRBJ2-2	NA	CASSSPGELFF	TGTGCCAGCAGTTCTCCCGGGGAGCTGTTTTTT
TRBV6-6	NA	TRBJ2-7	TRBD2	CACTGAGPYEQYF	TGTGCCTGCACGGGAGCGGGACCCTACGAGCAGTACTTC
TRBV14	NA	TRBJ2-3	NA	CASSQLASTDTQYF	TGTGCCAGCAGCCAGCTAGCTAGCACAGATACGCAGTATTTT
TRBV5-5	NA	TRBJ1-6	TRBD1	CASSLQGDYNSPLHF	TGTGCCAGCAGCTTGCAGGGGGACTATAATTCACCCCTCCACTTT
TRBV30	NA	TRBJ2-7	NA	CAWSLPSGSFYEQYF	TGTGCCTGGAGTCTTCCAAGCGGTTCTTTCTACGAGCAGTACTTC
TRBV30	NA	TRBJ2-6	NA	CAWTPTAPGANVLTF	TGTGCCTGGACACCGACAGCACCTGGGGCCAACGTCCTGACTTTC
TRBV29-1	NA	TRBJ1-5	TRBD1	CSVLTGANQPQHF	TGCAGCGTGTTGACAGGGGCGAATCAGCCCCAGCATTTT
TRBV7-9	NA	TRBJ1-2	NA	CAINGSPKNGYTF	TGTGCCATCAACGGGAGCCCCAAGAATGGCTACACCTTC
TRBV25-1	NA	TRBJ2-1	TRBD2	CASSSWASGMGEQFF	TGTGCCAGCAGTTCTTGGGCTAGCGGGATGGGTGAGCAGTTCTTC
TRBV7-8	NA	TRBJ2-7	NA	CASSPTRVSPYEQYF	TGTGCCAGCAGCCCGACCAGGGTTTCACCCTACGAGCAGTACTTC
TRBV9	NA	TRBJ2-1	NA	CASSVGSRGSYYNEQFF	TGTGCCAGCAGCGTAGGATCACGCGGTAGTTACTACAATGAGCAGTTCTTC
TRBV2	NA	TRBJ2-3	TRBD2	CASRGRTSGGADTQYF	TGTGCCAGCAGAGGACGGACTAGCGGGGGGGCAGATACGCAGTATTTT
TRBV7-3	NA	TRBJ2-2	TRBD2	CASSPSGRGDGELFF	TGTGCCAGCAGCCCCAGCGGGAGGGGTGACGGGGAGCTGTTTTTT
TRBV4-1	once	TRBJ2-7	TRBD2	CASSHGTSGGYEQYF	TGCGCCAGCAGCCATGGGACTAGCGGGGGTTACGAGCAGTACTTC
TRBV6-1	NA	TRBJ1-1	TRBD1	CASSEDREAFF	TGTGCCAGCAGTGAGGACAGGGAAGCTTTCTTT
TRBV9	NA	TRBJ1-2	NA	CASSVEAGPSYGYTF	TGTGCCAGCAGCGTAGAGGCAGGTCCGAGCTATGGCTACACCTTC
TRBV18	NA	TRBJ2-7	TRBD1	CASSPRTGLYEQYF	TGTGCCAGCTCACCACGGACAGGACTTTACGAGCAGTACTTC
TRBV14	NA	TRBJ2-1	TRBD2	CASSPFRLAGGGEQFF	TGTGCCAGCAGCCCCTTCCGACTAGCGGGGGGAGGGGAGCAGTTCTTC